Listed here is a single T cell receptor beta chain. Its target is unknown. The PCR employed 60 Vbeta primers together with 13 Jbeta primers. The data were produced by immunoSEQ multiplex PCR, yet TCRdb's version contains in-frame clones alone and is incomplete. The sample consists of about 180,000 clones, about 81% of them appearing once. This entry is derived from a study of cytomegalovirus exposure and HLA in healthy donors. Background on the study: Earlier work reported 117 million unique TCR beta sequences from about 179 million T cells. Falling in the Caucasian-associated ancestry cluster were approximately 86% of some 400 genotyped donors. The study, taken as a whole, reports: An analysis was carried out later, and it reportedly showed fewer N-insertions in an Asian-associated ancestry cluster than the 666-donor mean. Across all donors, roughly uniform sequencing depth was an assumption of the presence/absence analyses.

The sequencing sample was made of PBMCs. This sequence was found in a man in his forties in good health and CMV-seronegative.

The CDR3 region is CAISPGEQETQYF. CDR3 sequence (DNA): TGTGCCATCTCCCCGGGAGAGCAAGAGACCCAGTACTTC. V gene TRBV10-3 combines with J gene TRBJ2-5; D may be TRBD2 (6 bases). V was clipped by 8 bases and J by 2 bases, with 12 bases between them. Germline V gene data show CDR1 as ENHRY and CDR2 as SYGVKD. The CDR3 extends over 13 amino acids.